The clone carrying this T cell receptor (beta chain) was found many times. Its antigen is not identified. V lost 3 bases and J lost 1, with 9 bases in between. CDR1 and CDR2 (germline): MNHNS, SASEGT. This CDR3 has 15 amino acids. TCRdb recomputed calls from the 5' RACE reads with MiXCR, one row per CDR3 protein. The sample yields about 57,000 distinct CDR3 sequences, roughly 28% seen once. Findings of the study overall: In terms of TCR gene usage, tumor memory CD4+ T cells clustered together with blood and lymph node memory CD4+ cells, as well as with lymph node naive CD4+ cells. Larger-cohort validation covered only one TCR beta V-J rearrangement.

This TCR came from a female donor with breast cancer. V and J are TRBV6-1 and TRBJ2-2, with D possibly TRBD2 on 6 matching bases. The specimen was tumor-infiltrating memory CD4+ T cells sorted from the breast tumor. Specified subset: memory CD4+ T cells, CD4+CD45RO+CD25-. The CDR3 spells CASSEGSGNTGELFF. The CDR3, as DNA: TGTGCCAGCAGTGAGGGTAGCGGGAACACCGGGGAGCTGTTTTTT.